This T cell receptor (beta chain) appears in the sequencing data of a study of cytomegalovirus exposure and HLA in healthy donors (dated by TCRdb to about 2017). Looking at the study overall: According to an earlier analysis of a few hundred of the donors, some 180 million T cells yielded 90 million to 140 million unique TCR beta sequences and around 280 Gb of sequence data. An early release that covered 500 to 800 HLA-typed donors contained approximately 290 gigabases of sequencing data and about 93 million unique TCR sequences. Among the roughly 400 genotyped donors, around 81% belonged to the genetic ancestry cluster associated with self-reported Caucasian donors. The study aimed to test whether signatures of past pathogen exposure could be identified by cataloging public T cell receptors. The T cell repertoires of some 670 subjects were profiled by immunosequencing and related to cytomegalovirus serostatus. Along with the approximately 600-subject first cohort, a separate validation cohort of approximately 110 different subjects was used. High-throughput TCR immunosequencing, statistical association of individual TCRs with disease status, and machine learning were combined to predict cytomegalovirus infection status. To study patterns of TCR occurrence, a later analysis re-analyzed previously published TCR beta repertoires from 600 to 750 donors and added high-resolution HLA genotyping. The later analysis used no new phenotypic data to find candidate immune exposures, relying instead on TCR beta sequences and their occurrence across donors. To decide whether each TCR beta V gene segment behaved as functional or pseudogenic, an earlier analysis of some 600 of the donors relied on high-throughput TCR beta sequencing. Donor age, sex, ethnicity and CMV serostatus were compiled alongside the repertoire data. In a later genetic analysis, genome-wide SNP genotypes for 398 of the 666 donors were used, and that subset was treated as a discovery cohort. All discovery cohort repertoires had been generated using a single sequencing platform. HLA typing covered class I and class II loci at four-digit resolution. Typing coverage differed by locus: A, B, C, DRB1 and DQB1 were typed in roughly 620-640 donors, DQA1 in 522, DPA1 in roughly 590, and DPB1 in 450 to 480. Roughly 5 DR-DQ haplotypes were handled as single units for association and clustering, since linkage in the cohort was strong. Across roughly 420 genotyped donors of the cohort, an average of about 250,000 unique TCR beta nucleotide sequences per donor were sequenced, and around 20% of those sequences were non-productive.

Libraries were made using the immunoSEQ multiplex PCR assay. A mixture of 60 forward primers for TCR Vbeta segments and 13 reverse primers for TCR Jbeta segments was used in the multiplex PCR. Amplification of the CDR3 region of rearranged TCR beta genes was performed with a multiplex PCR assay on genomic DNA. The Illumina HiSeq System was used to sequence the amplified TCR beta libraries as 87-base-pair reads. From the authors' description of their analysis: A later analysis counted some 80 million unique TCR beta chains across the roughly 700 repertoires, and roughly 10 million of these chains were shared by at least two donors. A nearest-neighbor algorithm error-corrected the raw reads and collapsed the reads into unique sequences, merging closely related sequences to remove PCR and sequencing errors. V, D and J gene segments were assigned by aligning CDR3 sequences to IMGT reference sequences. For a sequence to be retained, a match of at least six nucleotides to both a V gene segment and a J gene segment was required. Rearrangements were classified as productive when the CDR3 lacked stop codons and remained in frame with V and J, and all other rearrangements were classified as non-productive. Following IMGT convention, CDR3 was defined as the stretch from the second conserved V-encoded cysteine to the conserved J-encoded phenylalanine. The earlier analysis of about 620 of the donors excluded sequences that lacked an unambiguous match to a single V gene segment. In an earlier analysis of almost 600 of the donors, a V segment was called functional when productive rearrangements were above 56.7%, and segregating when the standard deviation between donors exceeded 5%. A statistical classification framework was built for diagnosing cytomegalovirus status from the catalog of TCR beta chain sequences. A later analysis assigned V and J genes by comparing TCR nucleotide sequences with IMGT/GENE-DB human TR gene sequences. A later analysis assigned CDR3 sequences and most-parsimonious VDJ recombination scenarios with the TCRdist pipeline. In a later analysis, each TCR beta chain was defined by its CDR3 amino acid sequence together with its V-gene family, and reads lacking a unique V-gene family were excluded. To address suspected cross-contamination and a sequencing artifact, a later analysis removed around 600 highly shared, low-generation-probability nucleotide sequences. For each public chain, a later analysis derived a clonal expansion index from normalized ranks of inferred template counts within each repertoire. Generation probabilities in a later analysis came from a VDJ recombination model fitted to out-of-frame rearrangements, and those results were checked against IGoR. In a later analysis, hypergeometric tests were used to score TCR-TCR, TCR-HLA and TCR-CMV co-occurrence, with a repertoire-size bias correction applied to TCR pairs. A later analysis estimated false discovery rates by permuting HLA or CMV assignments 20 times. A later analysis grouped co-occurring TCRs with DBSCAN, adding TCRdist sequence similarity when clustering within HLA-allele-positive subsets. Repertoires with fewer than 30,000 or more than 120,000 public chains were left out of co-occurrence clustering, as were several repertoires with anomalous nucleotide sharing. TCRdb limited this immuneACCESS table to in-frame rearrangements with V and J called. A share of clones is missing; checked studies link under half to unresolved V genes, and the rest is unexplained. That table gives V, J and clone size, and the DNA gave D and trimming. The sample table shows more than 95,000 clones, and around 86% are seen once. The ten largest clonotypes hold 6.9% of the sample.

The CDR3 holds 16 amino acids from the cysteine to the phenylalanine. Here the CDR3 DNA is all that survives: 48 bases in frame from base 1. CDR1 and CDR2, looked up from the germline V gene, are MNHEY and SVGAGI. V is cut by 0 bases and J by 5 bases, and the space between the germline ends is 16 bases. The cohort comprised under 700 healthy bone marrow donors. Cohort members were all nominally healthy when sampled, although unrecorded immune exposures were likely present. The donor tested CMV seropositive, placing the donor among the roughly 270 seropositive members of the cohort. Every donor gave a peripheral blood sample, and the peripheral blood mononuclear cells from that sample were used for TCR beta sequencing. The Qiagen DNeasy Blood Extraction Kit was used to extract genomic DNA from the blood cell samples. Concerning this clone: Its antigen target is currently unknown. Within one base of it there is no much larger clone, and no base qualities were kept.

General findings and caveats noted by the study authors: Specific HLA alleles were associated with 15,000 to 20,000 TCR beta sequences at a false discovery rate of 0.05 in a later analysis. In a later analysis, most CMV-associated TCR beta chains were found to appear HLA-restricted, with HLA associations seemingly driven largely by CMV exposure. The study gave a list of 150 to 200 TCR beta chains associated with cytomegalovirus. A later analysis found that TCR association rates varied across HLA loci, with DRB1 alleles showing the most associated TCRs and HLA-C alleles the fewest. Linkage disequilibrium might explain the correlated functional status among segregating V segments, but an unknown experimental factor could not be excluded. Immune exposure information for the cohort was limited to CMV serostatus. Most TCR sequences were seen in very few donors, while some public TCRs were found in many individuals. In a later analysis, HLA-associated TCR beta chains showed more clonal expansion and lower generation probabilities than non-associated chains that were equally common. An association between a missense DCLRE1C variant and V-gene and J-gene trimming of TCR beta chains was found in a later genetic analysis and replicated in an independent cohort. Assigning TCR associations to individual alleles was difficult when HLA alleles, especially DR and DQ, strongly co-occurred. In vitro tests confirmed that a few of the cytomegalovirus-associated TCR beta chains recognize cytomegalovirus antigens. In this cohort, only TCR beta chains were sequenced, and detectable features were limited by the absence of alpha or paired-chain data. Some IMGT-functional V segments, including TRBV6-2 and TRBV6-3, could not be told apart with the 87-base-pair reads, so those segments were excluded. Because counts were too low, some 17 rarely observed V segments, including chromosome 9 orphons, were excluded from the earlier analysis of 587 of the donors. The classifier was reported to diagnose cytomegalovirus status with high specificity and sensitivity in both the original cohort and the validation cohort. Because some donors lacked HLA typing at each locus, the association tests relied only on the typed subset. Broadly in line with IMGT annotations, most TCR beta V segments showed up in productive rearrangements about 87% or about 30% of the time in an earlier analysis of approximately 600 of the donors. A further reported finding was that TCR beta sequences accurately predicted the HLA-A and HLA-B alleles for most subjects in the first cohort. A cluster of highly shared sequence variants was judged likely to be a technical artifact of the sequencing pipeline. The authors suggested that the approach could potentially be extended to other disease states and immunological phenotypes. Roughly uniform sequencing depth across donors was assumed in presence/absence analyses, although this assumption may not hold. Compared with the roughly 670-donor mean, donors in an Asian-associated ancestry cluster had fewer N-insertions in productive TCRs, according to a later genetic analysis. In a later analysis, several top co-occurrence clusters were reported to appear linked to parvovirus B19, influenza, CMV and Epstein-Barr virus.

The sequencing sample was made of PBMCs. Recombination connected TRBV6-5 to TRBJ2-5, with TRBD2 as a weak D call on 7 bases. The sequence came from a young man in good health and CMV-seropositive. The CDR3 here reads CASSYSGRGAAETQYF. In nucleotide form, the sequence is TGTGCCAGCAGTTACTCGGGTCGGGGGGCCGCGGAGACCCAGTACTTC.